The clone carrying this T cell receptor beta chain showed up just a few times. In the original workflow: Reference gene primers were amplified, and this amplification served to estimate nucleated cell counts. Here immunoSEQ multiplex PCR was the method, and the copy in TCRdb shows in-frame clones only, minus some. The V and J calls and the clone size are those of that table, but D and trimming were determined from the DNA. Counted here are 150,000 to 160,000 clones, about 73% occurring once; the ten biggest clones make up under 2%. V was pared by 3 bases and J by 3 bases, with 2 bases of the junction left unmatched. The CDR3 is made up of 15 amino acids. Germline V CDR1 and CDR2: SGHDT, YYEEEE. This record comes from a study of blood T cell repertoires in COVID-19.

The sequencing sample was made of peripheral blood. This sequence joins TRBV5-6 and TRBJ1-6; 8 nucleotides line up with TRBD1. The TCR sequence derives from a man aged 80 or over with acute or convalescent COVID-19. Here the CDR3 reads CASSSTGDYNSPLHF. In DNA, the CDR3 is TGTGCCAGCAGCTCGACAGGGGACTATAATTCACCCCTCCACTTT.